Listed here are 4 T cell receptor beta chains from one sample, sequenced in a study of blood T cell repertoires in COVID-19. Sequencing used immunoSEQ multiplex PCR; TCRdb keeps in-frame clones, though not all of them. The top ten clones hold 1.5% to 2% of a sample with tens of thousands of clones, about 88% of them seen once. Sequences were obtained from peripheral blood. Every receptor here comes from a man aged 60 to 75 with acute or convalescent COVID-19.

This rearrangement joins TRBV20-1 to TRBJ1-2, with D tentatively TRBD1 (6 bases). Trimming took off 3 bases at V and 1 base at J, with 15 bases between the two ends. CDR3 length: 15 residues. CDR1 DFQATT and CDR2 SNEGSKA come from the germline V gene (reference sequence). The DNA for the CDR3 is TGCAGTGCTAGTTCGCCAGGGGCGGGTAACTATGGCTACACCTTC. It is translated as CSASSPGAGNYGYTF.

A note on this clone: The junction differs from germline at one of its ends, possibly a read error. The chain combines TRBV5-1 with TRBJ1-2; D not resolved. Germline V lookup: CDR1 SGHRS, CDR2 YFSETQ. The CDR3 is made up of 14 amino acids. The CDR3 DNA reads TGCGCCAGCAGCTTGGCGGGAGGCCTCGTCGGCTGCACCTTC. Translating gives CASSLAGGLVGCTF.

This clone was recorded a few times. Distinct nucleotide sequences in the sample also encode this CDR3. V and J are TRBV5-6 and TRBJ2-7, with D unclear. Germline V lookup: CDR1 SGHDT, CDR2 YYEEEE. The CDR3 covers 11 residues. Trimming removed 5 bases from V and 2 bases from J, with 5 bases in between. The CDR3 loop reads CASSLAYEQYF. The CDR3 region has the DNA TGTGCCAGCAGTCTAGCCTACGAGCAGTACTTC.

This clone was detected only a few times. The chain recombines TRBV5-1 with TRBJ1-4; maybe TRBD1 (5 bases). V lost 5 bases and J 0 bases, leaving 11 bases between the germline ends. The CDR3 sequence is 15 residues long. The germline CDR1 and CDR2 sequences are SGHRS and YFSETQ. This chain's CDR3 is CASRGTGATNEKLFF. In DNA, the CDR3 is TGCGCCAGCAGGGGTACAGGCGCAACTAATGAAAAACTGTTTTTT.